These T cell receptor beta chains were read from a single sample in a study of T-cell reconstitution after alpha-beta-depleted transplantation in children. TCRdb processed the PCR reads anew with MiXCR; each CDR3 protein has one entry. The sample shows around 440,000 distinct CDR3 sequences, 10% of them seen only once. This sample comprised PBMCs, obtained before TCRalphabeta/CD19-depleted stem cell transplant. Receptor source: a child aged 2 to 10 with inherited bone marrow failure, due to receive a stem cell transplant. CDR3s include the opening cysteine and the closing phenylalanine or tryptophan. Each record gives: clone size, D gene, J gene, V gene, CDR3 DNA, CDR3 protein. The D gene is left open where the match is weak. Where a row states a size, it is once, few, many or the class of an expanded clone; other rows omit it.

clone_size: many
d_call: NA
j_call: TRBJ2-1
v_call: TRBV24-1
cdr3_nt: TGTGCCACCAGTGATCCGAAGACTAGCAGGGGAGATGAGCAGTTCTTC
cdr3_aa: CATSDPKTSRGDEQFF

clone_size: many
d_call: TRBD2
j_call: TRBJ2-1
v_call: TRBV19
cdr3_nt: TGTGCCAGTAGTCGGGGGGACTTCACTTGGATCTTC
cdr3_aa: CASSRGDFTWIF

clone_size: many
d_call: TRBD2
j_call: TRBJ2-3
v_call: TRBV28
cdr3_nt: TGTGCCAGCAGTTTAACCCGCGGCGGGAGACTCACAGATACGCAGTATTTT
cdr3_aa: CASSLTRGGRLTDTQYF

clone_size: few
d_call: NA
j_call: TRBJ2-2
v_call: TRBV7-9
cdr3_nt: TGTGCCAGCAGCTCCGCTAGGGGGTTAAACACCGGGGAGCTGTTTTTT
cdr3_aa: CASSSARGLNTGELFF

clone_size: many
d_call: TRBD2
j_call: TRBJ2-1
v_call: TRBV4-1
cdr3_nt: TGCGCCAGCAGCCAAGCAGGACCGGGACTAGCTAGGATTCTTGCCTACAATGAGCAGTTCTTC
cdr3_aa: CASSQAGPGLARILAYNEQFF

clone_size: many
d_call: TRBD2
j_call: TRBJ2-5
v_call: TRBV12-3/TRBV12-4
cdr3_nt: TGTGCCAGCAGTCCGCTGACTAGCCGGGAGACCCAGTACTTC
cdr3_aa: CASSPLTSRETQYF

clone_size: many
d_call: TRBD2
j_call: TRBJ2-2
v_call: TRBV10-3
cdr3_nt: TGTGCCACCGGGACTAGCGGGACGAACACCGGGGAGCTGTTTTTT
cdr3_aa: CATGTSGTNTGELFF

clone_size: many
d_call: NA
j_call: TRBJ1-2
v_call: TRBV5-5
cdr3_nt: TGTGCCAGCAGCTTGGTCAGCGGGGAGGGAGGCTACACCTTC
cdr3_aa: CASSLVSGEGGYTF

clone_size: few
d_call: NA
j_call: TRBJ1-1
v_call: TRBV6-5
cdr3_nt: TGTGCCAGCAGTTATCTGTGGGGGGAAACTGAAGCTTTCTTT
cdr3_aa: CASSYLWGETEAFF

clone_size: few
d_call: TRBD1
j_call: TRBJ2-5
v_call: TRBV24-1
cdr3_nt: TGTGCCACCAGTGACATGGGACAGGGTTGGGAAGAGACCCAGTACTTC
cdr3_aa: CATSDMGQGWEETQYF

clone_size: NA
d_call: NA
j_call: TRBJ2-7
v_call: TRBV30
cdr3_nt: TGTGCCTGGAATTCGGACACCCACGAGCAGTACTTC
cdr3_aa: CAWNSDTHEQYF

clone_size: many
d_call: NA
j_call: TRBJ2-5
v_call: TRBV6-2/TRBV6-3
cdr3_nt: TGTGCCAGCAGTTACTCGAGGAAGGGCGACTCGTACTTC
cdr3_aa: CASSYSRKGDSYF

clone_size: NA
d_call: TRBD1
j_call: TRBJ2-5
v_call: TRBV5-1
cdr3_nt: TGCGCCAGCAGCTCGGACAGGGACCTCCAAGAGACCCAGTACTTC
cdr3_aa: CASSSDRDLQETQYF

clone_size: many
d_call: TRBD2
j_call: TRBJ2-3
v_call: TRBV20-1
cdr3_nt: TGCAGCTCACAAAAATTTCCGACTAGCGGGAGGTCCAGTGATACGCAGTATTTT
cdr3_aa: CSSQKFPTSGRSSDTQYF

clone_size: NA
d_call: NA
j_call: TRBJ2-5
v_call: TRBV20-1
cdr3_nt: TGCAGTGCACGGCGGGCCGACTCCTCGGGGGAGACCCAGTACTTC
cdr3_aa: CSARRADSSGETQYF

clone_size: few
d_call: NA
j_call: TRBJ1-1
v_call: TRBV19
cdr3_nt: TGTGCCAGTAGTACCACAGAGAACACTGAAGCTTTCTTT
cdr3_aa: CASSTTENTEAFF

clone_size: many
d_call: TRBD2
j_call: TRBJ2-2
v_call: TRBV3-1
cdr3_nt: TGTGCCAGCAGGCGGCTAGCGGGAGGAGGGCGCACCGGGGAGCTGTTTTTT
cdr3_aa: CASRRLAGGGRTGELFF

clone_size: many
d_call: TRBD1
j_call: TRBJ1-6
v_call: TRBV5-1
cdr3_nt: TGCGCCAGCAGCTTGTTCGGACAGGGGAATTCACCCCTCCACTTT
cdr3_aa: CASSLFGQGNSPLHF

clone_size: NA
d_call: TRBD1
j_call: TRBJ1-2
v_call: TRBV6-2/TRBV6-3
cdr3_nt: TGTGCCAGCAGGTCCGACAGGGGCGACTATGGCTACACCTTC
cdr3_aa: CASRSDRGDYGYTF

clone_size: many
d_call: TRBD2
j_call: TRBJ2-7
v_call: TRBV20-1
cdr3_nt: TGCAGTGCTAGGACTAGCGGGAGCGCCGAGCAGTACTTC
cdr3_aa: CSARTSGSAEQYF

clone_size: few
d_call: TRBD1
j_call: TRBJ2-1
v_call: TRBV6-5
cdr3_nt: TGTGCCAGCAGTTACTCGCTAGGGGACAGCCCCATCAATGAGCAGTTCTTC
cdr3_aa: CASSYSLGDSPINEQFF

clone_size: NA
d_call: TRBD2
j_call: TRBJ2-3
v_call: TRBV5-6
cdr3_nt: TGTGCCAGCAGCTTTGACCTGACTAGCGGGATCACAGATACGCAGTATTTT
cdr3_aa: CASSFDLTSGITDTQYF

clone_size: many
d_call: TRBD2
j_call: TRBJ2-7
v_call: TRBV4-3
cdr3_nt: TGCGCCAGCAGCCGAGAAAGCTTGCCGACTAGCGGGATCTCCTACGAGCAGTACTTC
cdr3_aa: CASSRESLPTSGISYEQYF

clone_size: many
d_call: NA
j_call: TRBJ2-7
v_call: TRBV6-1
cdr3_nt: TGTGCCAGCAGTGAAGGGGGCAACCCAGCCTACGAGCAGTACTTC
cdr3_aa: CASSEGGNPAYEQYF

clone_size: NA
d_call: NA
j_call: TRBJ2-1
v_call: TRBV20-1
cdr3_nt: TGCAGTGCGACAGACAGAACCAATGAGCAGTTCTTC
cdr3_aa: CSATDRTNEQFF